These 10 T cell receptor beta chains were sequenced from one sample in a study of post-analysis software for immune sequencing data. Overall study findings and caveats: When patients were compared with controls, about five TRBV segments were more frequent, TRBV5-6, TRBV5-1 and TRBV20-1 among them.

The TCR beta cDNA libraries contained unique molecular identifiers. One entry per CDR3 protein results from TCRdb running MiXCR on the PCR reads. The data contain hundreds of thousands of distinct CDR3 sequences, roughly three fifths of them singletons. No antigens are known for them. Material for sequencing was blood. The receptor set was obtained from a girl aged 2 to 10 with multiple sclerosis.

The V gene is TRBV20-1, the J gene TRBJ1-1, with TRBD1 as a possible D gene (6 bases). Germline V lookup: CDR1 DFQATT, CDR2 SNEGSKA (reference sequence). The CDR3 contains 14 residues. V lost 5 bases to trimming and J lost 4 bases, with 17 bases between them. In nucleotides, the CDR3 is TGCAGTGCTGCCAACAGGGTCGGAGGCACTGAAGCTTTCTTT. Translation gives CSAANRVGGTEAFF.

V is TRBV3-1 and J is TRBJ2-1, with 10 bases matching TRBD2. The trim removed 0 bases at V and 7 bases at J, leaving 6 bases unmatched. Germline CDR1 and CDR2: LGHDT and YNNKEL (reference sequence). CDR3 size: 16 residues. The CDR3 DNA sequence: TGTGCCAGCAGCCAAGATCGAGTACTAGCGGGAAATGAGCAGTTCTTC. Amino acid sequence: CASSQDRVLAGNEQFF.

V usage is TRBV7-9 and J usage is TRBJ2-2; no reliable D call. Germline-derived CDR1 and CDR2 are SEHNR and FQNEAQ (reference sequence). This CDR3 contains 12 residues. V was pared by 3 bases and J by 9 bases, with 8 bases between. DNA for the CDR3: TGTGCCAGCAGCTTCGGTCCCCGGGAGCTGTTTTTT. Its translation: CASSFGPRELFF.

This clonotype occurred a few times. The chain is built from TRBV4-3 and TRBJ1-2; TRBD1 is a possible D gene (5 bases). The germline CDR1 and CDR2 sequences are LGHNA and YSLEER. V was shortened by 0 bases and J by 3 bases, with 11 bases between the two germline ends. This CDR3 comprises 15 residues. CDR3 in amino acids: CASSQDYRFDYGYTF. The CDR3 DNA reads TGCGCCAGCAGCCAAGATTACAGGTTTGACTATGGCTACACCTTC.

The CDR3 sequence: CASSQRPSGGLGDTQYF. CDR3 nucleotides: TGCGCCAGCAGCCAACGGCCTAGCGGGGGGCTGGGAGATACGCAGTATTTT. The V call is TRBV4-3, the J call TRBJ2-3; TRBD2 aligns across 11 bases. This CDR3 is built from 17 residues. With 2 bases clipped from V and 5 bases from J, the junction kept 9 bases outside the gene matches. Germline V CDR1 and CDR2: LGHNA, YSLEER.

The V gene is TRBV7-3, the J gene TRBJ2-1; TRBD2 agrees at 8 bases. V lost 5 bases and J lost 8; bases outside the gene matches: 11. Germline V CDR1 and CDR2: SGHTA, FQGTGA. CDR3 length equals 15 residues. CDR3 nucleotides: TGTGCCAGCAGCCCCGGCCAGCGGGAGTTCGATGAGCAGTTCTTC. This translates into CASSPGQREFDEQFF.

This clonotype was observed a single time. V gene TRBV5-1 combines with J gene TRBJ2-2; no clear D. V lost 3 bases, J lost 8 bases, and 11 bases lay in between. This CDR3 contains 13 residues. The germline V gene has CDR1 SGHRS and CDR2 YFSETQ. The CDR3 protein is CASSSGRNGELFF. CDR3 bases: TGCGCCAGCAGCTCAGGACGCAATGGGGAGCTGTTTTTT.

Only a few counts were recorded for this clonotype. The V call is TRBV7-3, the J call TRBJ2-5; D is unclear. The V end was cut by 4 bases, the J end by 9 bases, with 18 bases between. The CDR3 spans 14 residues. Looked up from germline, CDR1 is SGHTA and CDR2 is FQGTGA. The chain's CDR3 is CASSSGQGRRAQYF. The DNA for the CDR3 is TGTGCCAGCAGCTCCGGTCAAGGGCGTAGGGCCCAGTACTTC. Supplemented by reference TRBV7-3 and TRBJ2-5, the full variable domain reads GAGVSQTPSNKVTEKGKYVELRCDPISGHTALYWYRQSLGQGPEFLIYFQGTGAADDSGLPNDRFFAVRPEGSVSTLKIQRTERGDSAVYLCASSSGQGRRAQYFGPGTRLLVL.

The CDR3 is CASSQPRRRRAGYTF. CDR3 nucleotides: TGTGCCAGCAGCCAACCCAGACGGCGCCGCGCTGGCTACACCTTC. The chain links TRBV11-2 to TRBJ1-2; the D is unclear. CDR1 and CDR2 (germline): SGHAT, FQNNGV. Trimming cost V 5 bases and J 7 bases, with 20 bases left between them. The CDR3 extends over 15 amino acids. Full variable domain (remainder filled in from reference TRBV11-2 and TRBJ1-2): EAGVAQSPRYKIIEKRQSVAFWCNPISGHATLYWYQQILGQGPKLLIQFQNNGVVDDSQLPKDRFSAERLKGVDSTLKIQPAKLEDSAVYLCASSQPRRRRAGYTFGSGTRLTVV.

V and J are TRBV7-9 and TRBJ2-7; 8 positions agree with TRBD1. The V gene's germline CDR1 is SEHNR and CDR2 FQNEAQ (reference sequence). V was clipped by 1 base and J by 4 bases; unmatched bases: 6. The CDR3 covers 15 residues. The CDR3 loop is CASSLVTGDEYEQYF. The CDR3 region has the DNA TGTGCCAGCAGCTTAGTGACAGGGGATGAATACGAGCAGTACTTC.